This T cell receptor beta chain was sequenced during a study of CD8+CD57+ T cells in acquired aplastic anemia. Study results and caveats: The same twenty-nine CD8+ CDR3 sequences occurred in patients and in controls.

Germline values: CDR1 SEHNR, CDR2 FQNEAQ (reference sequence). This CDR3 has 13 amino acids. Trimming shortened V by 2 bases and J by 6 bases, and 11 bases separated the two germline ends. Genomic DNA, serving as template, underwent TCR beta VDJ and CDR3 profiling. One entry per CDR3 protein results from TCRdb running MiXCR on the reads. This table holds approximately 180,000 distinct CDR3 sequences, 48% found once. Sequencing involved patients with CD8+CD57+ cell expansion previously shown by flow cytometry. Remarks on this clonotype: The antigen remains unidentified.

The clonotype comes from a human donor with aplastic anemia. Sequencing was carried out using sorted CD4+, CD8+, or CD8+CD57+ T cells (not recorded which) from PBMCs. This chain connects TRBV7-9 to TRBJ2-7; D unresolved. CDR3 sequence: CASSLPPFLEQYF. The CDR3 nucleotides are TGTGCCAGCAGCTTACCCCCATTCCTCGAGCAGTACTTC.